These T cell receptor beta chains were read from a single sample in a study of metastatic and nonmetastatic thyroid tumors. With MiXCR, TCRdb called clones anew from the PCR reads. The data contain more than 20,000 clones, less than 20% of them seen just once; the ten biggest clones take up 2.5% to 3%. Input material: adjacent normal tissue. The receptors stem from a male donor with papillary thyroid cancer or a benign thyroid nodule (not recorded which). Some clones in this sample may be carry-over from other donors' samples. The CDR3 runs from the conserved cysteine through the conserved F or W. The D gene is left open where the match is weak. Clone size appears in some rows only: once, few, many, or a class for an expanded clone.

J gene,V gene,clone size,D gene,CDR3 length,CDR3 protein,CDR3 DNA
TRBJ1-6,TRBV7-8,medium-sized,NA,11,CASSSGYALHF,TGTGCCAGCAGCTCGGGGTACGCCCTCCACTTT
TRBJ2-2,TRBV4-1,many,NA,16,CASSQVARFNTGELFF,TGCGCCAGCAGCCAAGTGGCGCGGTTTAACACCGGGGAGCTGTTTTTT
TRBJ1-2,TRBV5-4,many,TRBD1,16,CASSLKSGGAGYGYTF,TGTGCCAGCAGCTTGAAATCAGGGGGCGCCGGGTATGGCTACACCTTC
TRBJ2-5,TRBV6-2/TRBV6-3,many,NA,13,CATDLDYLGPQYF,TGTGCCACTGACCTGGACTACCTCGGGCCCCAGTACTTC
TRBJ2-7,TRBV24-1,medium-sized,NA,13,CATSTGESYEQYF,TGTGCCACCAGTACGGGGGAGTCCTACGAGCAGTACTTC
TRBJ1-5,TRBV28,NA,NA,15,CASNPRRLGNQPQHF,TGTGCCAGCAACCCCCGGAGGTTAGGCAATCAGCCCCAGCATTTT
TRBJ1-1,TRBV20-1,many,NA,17,CSARAPIRAGAATEAFF,TGCAGTGCTAGAGCCCCCATCAGGGCAGGGGCCGCCACTGAAGCTTTCTTT
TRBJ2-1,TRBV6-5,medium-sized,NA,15,CASSYLNRVGNEQFF,TGTGCCAGCAGTTACCTGAATCGGGTGGGCAATGAGCAGTTCTTC
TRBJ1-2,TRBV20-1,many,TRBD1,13,CSALPRTGVGYTF,TGCAGTGCCCTCCCCCGGACAGGGGTTGGCTACACCTTC
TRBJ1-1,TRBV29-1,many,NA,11,CSVEVLRQAFF,TGCAGCGTTGAAGTTCTGCGTCAAGCTTTCTTT
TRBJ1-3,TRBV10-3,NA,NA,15,CAISDPIGYVNTIYF,TGTGCCATCAGTGACCCGATCGGGTACGTAAACACTATATATTTT
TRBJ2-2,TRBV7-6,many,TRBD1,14,CASSLDRGIGELFF,TGTGCCAGCAGCCTTGACAGGGGAATCGGGGAGCTGTTTTTT
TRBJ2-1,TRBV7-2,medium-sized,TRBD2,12,CASSFKRGGLFF,TGTGCCAGCAGCTTTAAGCGGGGGGGCCTTTTCTTC
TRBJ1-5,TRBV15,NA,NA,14,CATSYRQASQPQNF,TGTGCCACCAGCTACCGACAGGCTAGTCAGCCCCAGAATTTT
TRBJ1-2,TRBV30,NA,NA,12,CAWSLVRAGYTF,TGTGCCTGGAGTTTGGTCCGAGCTGGCTACACCTTC
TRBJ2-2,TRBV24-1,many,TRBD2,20,CATSAGTGDLAGGRTGELFF,TGTGCCACCAGTGCCGGGACAGGGGACCTAGCGGGAGGGCGAACCGGGGAGCTGTTTTTT
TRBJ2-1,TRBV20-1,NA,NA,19,CSAVDPRTAPFISYNEQCF,TGCAGTGCAGTGGACCCTCGGACGGCCCCTTTTATCTCCTACAATGAGCAGTGCTTC
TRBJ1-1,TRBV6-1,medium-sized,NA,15,CASSSLDGVNTEAFF,TGTGCCAGCAGTTCTCTGGACGGAGTGAACACTGAAGCTTTCTTT
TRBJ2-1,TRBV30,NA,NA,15,CAWSEWGGNYNEQFF,TGTGCCTGGAGTGAGTGGGGGGGCAACTACAATGAGCAGTTCTTC
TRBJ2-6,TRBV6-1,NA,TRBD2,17,CASSRVAGVAGANVLTF,TGTGCCAGCAGTCGCGTAGCGGGAGTAGCCGGGGCCAACGTCCTGACTTTC
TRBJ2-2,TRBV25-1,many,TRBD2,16,CASSGSGGAWTGELFF,TGTGCCAGCAGTGGTAGCGGGGGGGCCTGGACCGGGGAGCTGTTTTTT
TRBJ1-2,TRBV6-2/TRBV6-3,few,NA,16,CASSYTSQGGLDGYTF,TGTGCCAGCAGTTACACCTCACAGGGAGGGTTGGATGGCTACACCTTC
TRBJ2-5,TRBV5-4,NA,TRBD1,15,CASSQIQGAGDTQYF,TGTGCCAGCAGCCAAATACAGGGGGCAGGGGATACCCAGTACTTC
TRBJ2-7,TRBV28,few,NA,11,CASSRLYEQYF,TGTGCTAGCAGCCGTCTCTACGAGCAGTACTTC
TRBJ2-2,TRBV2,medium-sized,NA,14,CASNVGTRRGELFF,TGTGCCAGCAACGTTGGGACCCGGCGCGGGGAGCTGTTTTTT
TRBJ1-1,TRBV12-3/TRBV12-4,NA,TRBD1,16,CASSTDRVFVATEAFF,TGTGCCAGCAGTACTGACAGGGTTTTTGTGGCAACTGAAGCTTTCTTT
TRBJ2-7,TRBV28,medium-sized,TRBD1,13,CASSPTGRAEQYF,TGTGCCAGCAGTCCGACAGGGCGGGCCGAGCAGTACTTC
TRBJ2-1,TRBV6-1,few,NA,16,CASSDTPDYCYNEQFF,TGTGCCAGCAGTGATACACCAGACTATTGTTACAATGAGCAGTTCTTC
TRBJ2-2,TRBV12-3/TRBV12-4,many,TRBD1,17,CASLRTGKGQNTGELFF,TGTGCCAGTCTCCGGACAGGGAAGGGGCAGAACACCGGGGAGCTGTTTTTT
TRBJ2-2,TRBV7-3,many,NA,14,CASSPSGPTGELFF,TGTGCCAGCAGCCCCAGCGGACCCACCGGGGAGCTGTTTTTT
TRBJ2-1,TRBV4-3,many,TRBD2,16,CASSRAGTSGSNEQFF,TGCGCCAGCAGCCGAGCCGGGACTAGCGGGTCCAATGAGCAGTTCTTC
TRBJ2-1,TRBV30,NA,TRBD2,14,CARSLAGGPSEQFF,TGTGCCCGTTCCCTAGCGGGAGGGCCCTCTGAGCAGTTCTTC
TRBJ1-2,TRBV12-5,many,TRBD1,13,CASGLGQGYGYTF,TGTGCTAGTGGTTTGGGACAGGGGTATGGCTACACCTTC
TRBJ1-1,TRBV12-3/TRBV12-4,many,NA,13,CASSLGRYTEAFF,TGTGCCAGCAGTTTGGGCAGATACACTGAAGCTTTCTTT
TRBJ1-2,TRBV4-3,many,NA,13,CASSQEGDVGYTF,TGCGCCAGCAGCCAGGAGGGGGATGTTGGCTACACCTTC
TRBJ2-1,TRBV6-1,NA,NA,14,CASFGRRSYNEQFF,TGTGCCAGCTTTGGACGTCGCTCCTACAATGAGCAGTTCTTC
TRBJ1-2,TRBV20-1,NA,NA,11,CSLIDLNGYTF,TGCAGTCTTATTGACCTCAATGGCTACACCTTC
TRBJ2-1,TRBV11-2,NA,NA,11,CASSLESEQFF,TGTGCCAGCAGCTTGGAAAGTGAGCAGTTCTTC
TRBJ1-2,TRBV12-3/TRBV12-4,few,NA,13,CASSLWDTYGYTF,TGTGCCAGCAGTTTATGGGACACCTATGGCTACACCTTC
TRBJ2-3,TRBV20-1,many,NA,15,CSAHTGGPSTDTQYF,TGCAGTGCCCATACAGGTGGACCTAGCACAGATACGCAGTATTTT
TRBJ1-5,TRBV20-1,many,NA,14,CSASPGNSNQPQHF,TGCAGTGCTAGTCCTGGCAATAGCAATCAGCCCCAGCATTTT
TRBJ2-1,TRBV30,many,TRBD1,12,CAWNPTGREQFF,TGTGCCTGGAACCCGACAGGGCGGGAGCAGTTCTTC
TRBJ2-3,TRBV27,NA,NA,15,CAIRSYRSAADTQYF,TGTGCCATCAGAAGTTACAGATCAGCCGCAGATACGCAGTATTTT
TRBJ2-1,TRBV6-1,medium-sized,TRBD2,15,CASGKGLAAYNEQFF,TGTGCCAGCGGCAAGGGACTAGCGGCCTACAATGAGCAGTTCTTC
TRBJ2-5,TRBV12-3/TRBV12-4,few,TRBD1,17,CASSSSKGQGAGETQYF,TGTGCCAGCAGTTCTAGTAAAGGACAGGGGGCAGGAGAGACCCAGTACTTC
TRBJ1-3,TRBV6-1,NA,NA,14,CASRGTCTTPPIYF,TGTGCCAGCAGAGGGACATGTACTACTCCCCCCATATATTTT
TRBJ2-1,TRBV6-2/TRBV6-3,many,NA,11,CASRENNEQLF,TGTGCCAGCAGAGAGAACAATGAGCAGCTCTTC
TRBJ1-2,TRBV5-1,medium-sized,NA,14,CASSRDGANYGYTF,TGCGCCAGCAGCAGAGACGGGGCTAACTATGGCTACACCTTC
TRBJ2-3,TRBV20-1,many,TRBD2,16,CSARDDLADSTDTQYF,TGCAGTGCTAGAGATGACCTAGCGGACAGCACAGATACGCAGTATTTT
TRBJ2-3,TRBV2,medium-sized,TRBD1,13,CASRDRSTDTQYF,TGTGCCAGCAGGGACAGGAGCACAGATACGCAGTATTTT
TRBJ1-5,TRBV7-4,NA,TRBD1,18,CASSFSGGKDDSNQPQHF,TGTGCCAGCAGCTTCTCAGGGGGAAAGGACGATAGCAATCAGCCCCAGCATTTT
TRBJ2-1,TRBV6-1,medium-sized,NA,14,CASRSDFSYNEQFF,TGTGCCAGCAGGTCGGACTTCTCCTACAATGAGCAGTTCTTC
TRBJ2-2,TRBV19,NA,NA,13,CALTSGRTGELFF,TGTGCCCTCACATCAGGTCGTACCGGGGAGCTGTTTTTT
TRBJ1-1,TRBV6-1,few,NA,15,CASRGTGRLHTEAFF,TGTGCCAGCAGAGGAACAGGGAGGTTACACACTGAAGCTTTCTTT